A selection of T cell receptor beta chains follows, all from one sample in a study of spatial heterogeneity in lung cancer. TCRdb re-derived calls from the 5' RACE reads in MiXCR, one entry per CDR3 protein. The repertoire holds nearly 80,000 distinct CDR3 sequences, with around 7.8% as singletons. The sample here was PBMCs, taken at surgery. The receptors here all came from a male donor with early-stage non-small cell lung cancer. Each CDR3 is given without its conserved first and last residue. For some rows the clone size is stated as once, few or many, or as a class when expanded; others skip it.

V	size	J	CDR3
TRBV7-9	few	TRBJ2-2	ASSRDFRNTGELF
TRBV7-9	.	TRBJ1-1	ASSPSEGLNTEAF
TRBV10-3	few	TRBJ1-2	AISEPGQGRFGYT
TRBV7-3	.	TRBJ2-3	ASSLSSADTQY
TRBV10-3	many	TRBJ2-2	AGQGTNTGELF
TRBV6-2/TRBV6-3	many	TRBJ1-2	ASSPLTGNYGYT
TRBV14	many	TRBJ1-2	ASSQRLHYGYT
TRBV27	few	TRBJ2-3	ASSWKGAYTDTQY
TRBV19	.	TRBJ1-5	ASSSDRGNQPQH
TRBV5-1	many	TRBJ2-7	ASSLGAGTKEQY
TRBV12-3/TRBV12-4	few	TRBJ2-1	ASRPSGTSFLLDEQF
TRBV12-3/TRBV12-4	few	TRBJ1-1	ASRLGPNTEAF
TRBV4-3	many	TRBJ1-3	ASSQGRTGYGNTIY
TRBV19	.	TRBJ1-5	ATLDRKYSNQPQH
TRBV7-9	few	TRBJ1-1	ASSLGAMGRGTEAF
TRBV18	many	TRBJ1-2	ASSPITIYYGYT
TRBV29-1	many	TRBJ2-1	SVGFSGIYNEQF
TRBV18	few	TRBJ2-1	ASSVDNIHEQF
TRBV7-9	many	TRBJ2-3	ASSLPGANTDTQY
TRBV5-5	.	TRBJ1-6	ASSSTNSPLH
TRBV20-1	.	TRBJ2-3	SARDHTRGGMQY
TRBV6-2/TRBV6-3	.	TRBJ2-7	ASSYGWGNEQY
TRBV24-1	many	TRBJ2-5	ATSDPTGPQETQY
TRBV24-1	few	TRBJ2-1	ATSAISGEQF
TRBV20-1	many	TRBJ2-1	SARDRRGEQF
TRBV7-2	few	TRBJ1-1	ASSSGRGTTEAF
TRBV29-1	many	TRBJ2-1	SVSSGTRGGNEQF
TRBV10-3	many	TRBJ2-3	AISESIAGGDTQY
TRBV29-1	few	TRBJ1-4	SVGLGQSEKLF
TRBV5-1	.	TRBJ2-5	ASSFSGYQETQY
TRBV10-3	many	TRBJ2-1	AISDGVAVYNEQF
TRBV18	few	TRBJ2-1	ASSPQGLSSYNEQF
TRBV15	many	TRBJ1-5	ATSRGNSGASNQPQH
TRBV7-2	many	TRBJ1-1	ASSLGLTGEAF
TRBV5-1	.	TRBJ2-3	ASSLEAGGLVLQY
TRBV20-1	few	TRBJ2-7	SARTLTGAYEQY
TRBV4-1	.	TRBJ1-5	ASSSDRERGQPQH
TRBV3-1	few	TRBJ1-1	ASSPTGVNTEAF
TRBV30	many	TRBJ2-7	AWSVRLATWEQY
TRBV7-4	many	TRBJ2-7	ASSFERGTYEQY
TRBV5-1	.	TRBJ2-1	ASSLLGQANEQF
TRBV4-1	many	TRBJ2-3	ASSQDLQTSGIGTDTQY
TRBV7-9	few	TRBJ1-1	ASSSLTASTEAF
TRBV12-3/TRBV12-4	.	TRBJ2-3	ASSFGQMGATDTQY
TRBV7-9	many	TRBJ2-1	ASSLWAGGGLDEQF
TRBV5-4	many	TRBJ1-6	ASSLGGNNSPLH
TRBV10-3	few	TRBJ2-6	AIGQGKAGANVLT
TRBV27	.	TRBJ1-2	ASSSWGLGYT
TRBV24-1	.	TRBJ2-2	ATSDRGSTGELF
TRBV6-6	many	TRBJ2-1	ASSYSVGNEQF
TRBV5-4	.	TRBJ2-7	ASSLGSGGSYEQY
TRBV27	many	TRBJ2-1	ASSTVGLGYNEQF
TRBV7-9	few	TRBJ1-1	ASSANLRDQLEAF
TRBV11-3	few	TRBJ1-6	ASSLDPGENSPLH
TRBV25-1	.	TRBJ2-2	ASTRASNTGELF
TRBV15	many	TRBJ1-3	ATSRDEGQRGNTIY
TRBV30	many	TRBJ2-2	AWSEVADGELF
TRBV5-4	.	TRBJ2-1	ASSSPLAQGNEQF
TRBV10-3	.	TRBJ2-6	ASWTSGANVLT